These 7 T cell receptor beta chains were all obtained from the same sample, sequenced in a study of T cells in Graves' hyperthyroidism and ophthalmopathy. RNA transcripts provided the source from which TCR beta CDR3 regions were amplified. In the first-round RT-PCR of the TCR CDR3, the HTBI primer set was used. MiXCR, run by TCRdb on the multiplex PCR reads, gives a single entry per CDR3 protein. The sample consists of around 290,000 distinct CDR3 sequences, 10% to 15% of them appearing once. Sequenced: blood. These TCRs come from a woman aged 30 to 39 with Graves' hyperthyroidism that later progressed to Graves' ophthalmopathy.

This clonotype was detected many times. The chain carries TRBV20-1 and TRBJ1-2; perhaps TRBD1 as D (6 bases). The CDR3 covers 14 residues. V was pared by 1 base and J by 2 bases, with 11 bases between. CDR1 and CDR2 from the germline V gene are DFQATT and SNEGSKA (reference sequence). The CDR3 spells CSARVGGQNYGYTF. CDR3 bases: TGCAGTGCTAGAGTGGGGGGGCAGAACTATGGCTACACCTTC.

This clonotype showed up many times. V is TRBV18 and J is TRBJ1-1, with D maybe TRBD1 (6 bases). Trimming cost V 5 bases and J 1 base, with 14 bases left between them. CDR1 is KGHSH and CDR2 is LQKENI in the germline V gene. There are 15 residues in the CDR3. CDR3 protein: CASSYLGTTNTEAFF. CDR3 sequence (DNA): TGTGCCAGCTCATATTTGGGGACAACGAACACTGAAGCTTTCTTT.

The sample holds many counts of this clonotype. This rearrangement joins TRBV19 to TRBJ1-5; maybe TRBD1 (5 bases). Trimming took 7 bases from V and 0 from J, leaving 16 bases between them. Germline loops: CDR1 LNHDA, CDR2 SQIVND (reference sequence). This CDR3 comprises 16 residues. The DNA of the CDR3 is TGTGCCAGTAAAAAGGGGCCCCAGTATAGCAATCAGCCCCAGCATTTT. Residues: CASKKGPQYSNQPQHF.

This clonotype was seen repeatedly, ten times or more. The chain joins TRBV6-1 to TRBJ2-7; possibly TRBD1 for D (5 bases). Germline CDR1 and CDR2: MNHNS and SASEGT. Trimming cost V 0 bases and J 7 bases, with 13 bases left between them. CDR3 length: 14 residues. The CDR3 DNA reads as TGTGCCAGCAGTGAAGCAGGGGCCCAAAGGGAGCAGTACTTC. Amino acids: CASSEAGAQREQYF.

A remark on this clonotype: A much larger clone lies a single base off, so this may be a read error. The chain recombines TRBV3-1 with TRBJ1-6; 7 bases align to TRBD1. Trimming took 5 bases from V and 4 from J; bases not matched to a gene: 5. CDR3 length: 15 amino acids. From germline, CDR1 is LGHDT and CDR2 YNNKEL (reference sequence). This CDR3 is CASSAAGQYNSPLHF. CDR3 bases: TGTGCCAGCAGCGCGGCGGGACAGTATAATTCACCCCTCCACTTT.

This clonotype was seen repeatedly, ten times or more. V and J are TRBV6-1 and TRBJ2-4; TRBD2 might be the D (7 bases). CDR1 and CDR2 (germline): MNHNS, SASEGT. The CDR3 totals 13 residues. V dropped 2 bases and J dropped 10 bases, with 12 bases sitting between them. The CDR3 nucleotides read TGTGCCAGCAGTGAACTTGAGGGGGGGATTCAGTACTTC. Protein: CASSELEGGIQYF.

The chain recombines TRBV9 with TRBJ1-2; 7 bases agree with TRBD1. The CDR3 loop spans 15 amino acids. After removal of 4 bases from V and 4 bases from J, the junction contained 10 bases not matched to a gene. CDR1 and CDR2 (germline): SGDLS, YYNGEE. The CDR3 reads CASSKGGQRVYGYTF. In DNA, the CDR3 is TGTGCCAGCAGCAAAGGGGGACAGCGGGTCTATGGCTACACCTTC.